This T cell receptor beta chain was retrieved from a study of identical twins. In this sample, this clonotype turned up a few times. Its antigen remains unidentified. The study, taken as a whole, reports: The study reached conclusions through statistical analysis that was cross-sectional, not following the same donors. The more abundant beta clonotypes in cord blood had fewer insertions, and memory repertoires did not show this. For out-of-frame alpha sequences shared by twins, low generation probability was in excess.

TCRdb independently ran MiXCR on the 5' RACE reads; one entry per CDR3 protein. The data show 250,000 or so distinct CDR3 sequences, about an eighth seen once. The V gene's germline CDR1 is MGHDK and CDR2 SYGVNS. V was clipped by 4 bases and J by 4 bases, with 11 bases between them. The CDR3 sequence is 13 residues long. The data also belong to a second study, concerning yellow fever vaccine responses in identical twins. That work contributes: Twins showed a vaccine T cell response that reportedly seemed partly convergent, partly personalized.

The clonotype was recovered from a woman aged 18-29 years in good health. The source material was memory (CD45RO+) T cells sorted from blood. V gene TRBV25-1 combines with J gene TRBJ2-7, with D perhaps given as TRBD1 or TRBD2 (5 bases each). CDR3 region: CASSGGILYEQYF. CDR3 nucleotides: TGTGCCAGCAGTGGGGGGATTCTTTACGAGCAGTACTTC.